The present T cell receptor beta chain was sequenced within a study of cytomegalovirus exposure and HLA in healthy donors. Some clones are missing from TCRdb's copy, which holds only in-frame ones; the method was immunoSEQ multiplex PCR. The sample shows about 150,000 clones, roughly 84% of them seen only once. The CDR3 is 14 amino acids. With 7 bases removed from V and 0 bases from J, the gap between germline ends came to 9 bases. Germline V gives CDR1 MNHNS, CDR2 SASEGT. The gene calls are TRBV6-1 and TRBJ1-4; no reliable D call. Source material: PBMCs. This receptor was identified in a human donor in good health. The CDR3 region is CASTRVPTNEKLFF. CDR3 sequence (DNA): TGTGCCAGCACGAGGGTGCCAACTAATGAAAAACTGTTTTTT.